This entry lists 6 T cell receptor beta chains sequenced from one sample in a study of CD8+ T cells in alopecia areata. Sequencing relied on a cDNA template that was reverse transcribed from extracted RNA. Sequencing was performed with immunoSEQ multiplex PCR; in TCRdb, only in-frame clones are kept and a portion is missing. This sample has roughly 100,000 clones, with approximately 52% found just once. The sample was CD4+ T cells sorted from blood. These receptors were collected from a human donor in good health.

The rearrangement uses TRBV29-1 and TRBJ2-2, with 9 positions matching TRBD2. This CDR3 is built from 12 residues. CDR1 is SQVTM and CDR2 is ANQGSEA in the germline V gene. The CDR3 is CGLARNTGELFF. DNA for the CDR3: TGCGGACTAGCGCGTAACACCGGGGAGCTGTTTTTT.

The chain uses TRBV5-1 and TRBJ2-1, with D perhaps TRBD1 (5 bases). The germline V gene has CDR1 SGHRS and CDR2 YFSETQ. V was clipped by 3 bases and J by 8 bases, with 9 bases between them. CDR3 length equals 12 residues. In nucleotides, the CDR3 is TGCGCCAGCAGCTCCAGGGTTCATGAGCAGTTCTTC. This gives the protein CASSSRVHEQFF.

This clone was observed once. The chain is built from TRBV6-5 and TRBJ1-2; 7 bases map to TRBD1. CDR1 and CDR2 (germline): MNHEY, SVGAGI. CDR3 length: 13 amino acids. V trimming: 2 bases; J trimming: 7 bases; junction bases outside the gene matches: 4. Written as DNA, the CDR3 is TGTGCCAGCAGTTACGGGACAGAGCTTGGCTACACCTTC. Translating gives CASSYGTELGYTF.

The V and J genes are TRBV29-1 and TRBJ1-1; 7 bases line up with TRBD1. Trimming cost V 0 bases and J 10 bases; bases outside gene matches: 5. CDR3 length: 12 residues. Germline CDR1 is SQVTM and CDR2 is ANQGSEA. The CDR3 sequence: CSVEEQGLGAFF. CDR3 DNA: TGCAGCGTTGAAGAACAGGGGTTAGGAGCTTTCTTT.

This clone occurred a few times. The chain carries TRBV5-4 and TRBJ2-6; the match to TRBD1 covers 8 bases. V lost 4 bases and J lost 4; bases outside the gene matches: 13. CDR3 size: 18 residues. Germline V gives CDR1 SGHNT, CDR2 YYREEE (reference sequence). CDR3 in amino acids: CASSRAGTGSSGANVLTF. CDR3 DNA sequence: TGTGCCAGCAGCAGGGCAGGGACAGGATCCTCCGGGGCCAACGTCCTGACTTTC.

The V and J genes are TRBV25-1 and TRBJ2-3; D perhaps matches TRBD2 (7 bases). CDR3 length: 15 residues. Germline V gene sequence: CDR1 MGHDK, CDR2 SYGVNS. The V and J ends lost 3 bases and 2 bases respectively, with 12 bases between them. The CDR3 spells CASSDPRGATDTQYF. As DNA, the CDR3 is TGTGCCAGCAGTGACCCTCGGGGGGCCACAGATACGCAGTATTTT.